Listed here is a single T cell receptor (beta chain). In TCRdb, the 5' RACE reads were re-called with MiXCR into one record per CDR3 protein. In the table there are tens of thousands of distinct CDR3 sequences, 12% of which are singletons. This sample is part of a study of early T cells in non-severe SARS-CoV-2 infection. Sample: whole blood. This receptor was obtained from an adult who was a healthcare worker with PCR-confirmed SARS-CoV-2 infection or an uninfected control (not recorded which).

CDR3 amino acids: CSAWETWDYGYTF. Written as DNA, the CDR3 is TGCAGTGCCTGGGAGACATGGGACTATGGCTACACCTTC. This chain joins TRBV20-1 and TRBJ1-2; D remains unclear. This CDR3 has 13 residues. The germline V gene encodes CDR1 DFQATT and CDR2 SNEGSKA (reference sequence). The V gene lost 6 bases and the J gene lost 3 bases, with 14 bases spanning the gap.